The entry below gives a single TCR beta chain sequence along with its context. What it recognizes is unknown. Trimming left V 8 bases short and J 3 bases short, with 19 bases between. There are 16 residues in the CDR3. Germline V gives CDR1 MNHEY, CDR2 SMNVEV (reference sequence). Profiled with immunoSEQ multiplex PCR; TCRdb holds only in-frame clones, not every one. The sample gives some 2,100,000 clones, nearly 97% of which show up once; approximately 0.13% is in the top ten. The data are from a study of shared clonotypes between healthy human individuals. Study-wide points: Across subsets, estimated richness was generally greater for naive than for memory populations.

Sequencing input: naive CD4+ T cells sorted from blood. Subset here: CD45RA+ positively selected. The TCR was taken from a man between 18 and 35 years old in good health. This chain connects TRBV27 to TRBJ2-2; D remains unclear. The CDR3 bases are TGTGCCAGCGGGCTGGTAGACTTTTCGTACACCGGGGAGCTGTTTTTT. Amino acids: CASGLVDFSYTGELFF.